One T cell receptor (beta chain) is described in this entry. Antigen: not known. These data originate in a study of monozygotic twins with inflammatory bowel disease. Study observations and caveats: Support was absent for any single strong signal or clonotype linked to IBD.

Reanalyzing the 5' RACE reads, TCRdb keeps one entry per CDR3 protein, without DNA. The table lists about 330,000 distinct CDR3 sequences. CDR3 length equals 12 residues. Germline CDR1 reads GTSNPN; CDR2 reads SVGIG (reference sequence). The chain joins TRBV30 to TRBJ2-7. The receptor's source is a human donor with ulcerative colitis or Crohn's disease, or a healthy co-twin of an affected twin (not recorded which). The sample was blood. CDR3 residues: CAWSVTDYEQYF.